This entry lists 3 T cell receptor beta chains sequenced from one sample in a study of human T cells and chemical hapten exposure. Time point meaning: patch test 1, 2 weeks after DPC sensitization. Stated treatment: therapeutic diphenylcyclopropenone sensitization with weekly scalp DPC. One entry per CDR3 protein, called by TCRdb with MiXCR from the RACE reads. The sample contains some 91,000 distinct CDR3 sequences, 9.5% to 15% of which appear only once. The sequencing used whole blood, collected in connection with sensitization to the hapten diphenylcyclopropenone (DPC). The source of these receptors is a woman aged 40 to 50 with alopecia areata. Some clones in this sample may be carry-over from other donors' samples.

The V call is TRBV28, the J call TRBJ2-5; 11 nucleotides match TRBD2. The junction had 10 bases not matched to a gene; V was cut back by 4 bases and J by 6 bases. The CDR3 consists of 16 residues. Germline V gene sequence: CDR1 MDHEN, CDR2 SYDVKM. The CDR3 loop reads CASSSSLAGGKKTQYF. The CDR3 DNA is TGTGCCAGCAGTTCCTCATTAGCGGGAGGGAAGAAGACCCAGTACTTC. The whole variable domain, filled in from reference TRBV28 and TRBJ2-5, reads DVKVTQSSRYLVKRTGEKVFLECVQDMDHENMFWYRQDPGLGLRLIYFSYDVKMKEKGDIPEGYSVSREKKERFSLILESASTNQTSMYLCASSSSLAGGKKTQYFGPGTRLLVL.

This clonotype showed up many times. The chain uses TRBV4-3 and TRBJ2-5, with 8 bases identical to TRBD1. V lost 3 bases to trimming and J lost 0 bases; unmatched junction nucleotides: 3. CDR1 and CDR2 (germline): LGHNA, YSLEER. The CDR3 extends over 15 amino acids. CDR3 nucleotides: TGCGCCAGCAGCCAGCACAGGGGGTACCAAGAGACCCAGTACTTC. Encoded protein: CASSQHRGYQETQYF.

The chain has TRBV9 and TRBJ1-6; possibly TRBD1 for D (6 bases). Trimming took off 4 bases at V and 9 bases at J, with 14 bases between the two ends. The V gene's germline CDR1 is SGDLS and CDR2 YYNGEE. This CDR3 has 14 amino acids. In nucleotides, the CDR3 is TGTGCCAGCAGCCCAAGGGGGGATGGTTCACCCCTCCACTTT. It codes for CASSPRGDGSPLHF.